This T cell receptor (beta chain) originates from a study of shared clonotypes between healthy human individuals. Overall study: Donor composition was a couple of women and a few men, aged 18 to 49. A donor's plate count was three for CD4 naive and three for CD4 memory; CD8 naive had two and CD8 memory one.

Repertoires were generated with immunoSEQ multiplex PCR, while TCRdb's copy carries only in-frame clones and drops some. Of around 2.5 million clones listed, roughly 93% are singletons. CDR3 length equals 13 residues. Trimming took 10 bases from V and 4 from J, leaving 13 bases between them. In germline, CDR1 is MNHEY, CDR2 SVGAGI. Study-wide results and caveats: Across a handful of donors, naive CD4 shared roughly 5.1%, naive CD8 more than 3%, memory CD4 2% to 2.5%, memory CD8 approximately 0.4%. Sampling covered nothing but blood. Tissue TCR repertoires likely differ from those found in blood.

A word on this clone: Its antigen remains unknown.

Material for sequencing was naive CD4+ T cells from PBMCs. Subset: CD45RA+ positively selected. The clonotype originates from a man between 18 and 35 years old in good health. Some clones in this sample may be carry-over from other donors' samples. The J gene is TRBJ2-2, the V gene TRBV6-5; perhaps TRBD2 as D (5 bases). The CDR3 region has the DNA TGTGCCATAAGAGGGTTTACCACCGGGGAGCTGTTTTTT. This translates into CAIRGFTTGELFF.